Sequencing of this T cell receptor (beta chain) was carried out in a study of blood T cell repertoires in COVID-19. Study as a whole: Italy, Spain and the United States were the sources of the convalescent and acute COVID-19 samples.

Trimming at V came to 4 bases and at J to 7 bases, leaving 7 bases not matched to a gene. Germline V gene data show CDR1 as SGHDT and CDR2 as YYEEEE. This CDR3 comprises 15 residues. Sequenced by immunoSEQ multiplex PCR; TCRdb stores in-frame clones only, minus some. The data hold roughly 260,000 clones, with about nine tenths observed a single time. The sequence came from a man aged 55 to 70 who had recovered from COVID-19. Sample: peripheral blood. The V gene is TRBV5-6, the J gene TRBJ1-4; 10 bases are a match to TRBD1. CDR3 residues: CASSATGTGAEKLFF. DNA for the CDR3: TGTGCCAGCAGCGCGACCGGGACAGGGGCTGAAAAACTGTTTTTT. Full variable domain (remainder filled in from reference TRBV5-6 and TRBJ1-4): DAGVTQSPTHLIKTRGQQVTLRCSPKSGHDTVSWYQQALGQGPQFIFQYYEEEERQRGNFPDRFSGHQFPNYSSELNVNALLLGDSALYLCASSATGTGAEKLFFGSGTQLSVL.